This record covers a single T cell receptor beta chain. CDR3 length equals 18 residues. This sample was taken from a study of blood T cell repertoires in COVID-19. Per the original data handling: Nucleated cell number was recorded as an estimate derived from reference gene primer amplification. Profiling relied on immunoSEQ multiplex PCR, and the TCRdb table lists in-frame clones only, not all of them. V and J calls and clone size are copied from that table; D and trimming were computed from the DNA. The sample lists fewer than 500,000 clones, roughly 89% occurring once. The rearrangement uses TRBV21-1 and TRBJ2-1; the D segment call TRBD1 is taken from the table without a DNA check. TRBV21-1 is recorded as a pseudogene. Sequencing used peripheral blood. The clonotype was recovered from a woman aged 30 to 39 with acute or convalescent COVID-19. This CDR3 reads CASSKAPGISRSRNEQFF. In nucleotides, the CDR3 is TGTGCCAGCAGCAAAGCGCCAGGGATTAGCCGGTCACGCAATGAGCAGTTCTTC.